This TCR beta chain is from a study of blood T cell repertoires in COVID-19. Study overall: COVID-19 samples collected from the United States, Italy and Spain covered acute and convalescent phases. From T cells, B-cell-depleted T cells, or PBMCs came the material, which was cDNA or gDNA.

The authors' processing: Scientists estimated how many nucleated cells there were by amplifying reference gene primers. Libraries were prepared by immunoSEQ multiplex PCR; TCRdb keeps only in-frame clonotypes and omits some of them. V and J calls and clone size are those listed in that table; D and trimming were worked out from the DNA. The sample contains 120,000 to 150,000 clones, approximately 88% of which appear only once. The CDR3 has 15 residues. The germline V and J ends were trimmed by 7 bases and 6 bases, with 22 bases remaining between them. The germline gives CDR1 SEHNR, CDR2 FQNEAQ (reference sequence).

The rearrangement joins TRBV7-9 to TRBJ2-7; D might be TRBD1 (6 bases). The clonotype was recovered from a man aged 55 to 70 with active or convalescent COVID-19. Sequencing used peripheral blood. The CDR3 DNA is TGTGCCAGCACCCCGATGGGCAGGGGTAATTCCGAGCAGTACTTC. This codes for CASTPMGRGNSEQYF.